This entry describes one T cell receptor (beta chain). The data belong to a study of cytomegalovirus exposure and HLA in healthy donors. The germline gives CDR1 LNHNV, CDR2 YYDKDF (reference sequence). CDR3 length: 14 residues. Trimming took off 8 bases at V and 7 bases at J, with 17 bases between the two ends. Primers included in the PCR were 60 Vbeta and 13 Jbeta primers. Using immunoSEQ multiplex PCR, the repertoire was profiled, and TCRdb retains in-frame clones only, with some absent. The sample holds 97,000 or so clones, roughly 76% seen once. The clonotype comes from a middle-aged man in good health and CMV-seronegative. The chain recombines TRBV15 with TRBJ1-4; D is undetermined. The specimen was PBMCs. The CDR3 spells CATAAWQRSEKLFF. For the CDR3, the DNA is TGTGCCACCGCCGCCTGGCAGAGGAGTGAAAAACTGTTTTTT.